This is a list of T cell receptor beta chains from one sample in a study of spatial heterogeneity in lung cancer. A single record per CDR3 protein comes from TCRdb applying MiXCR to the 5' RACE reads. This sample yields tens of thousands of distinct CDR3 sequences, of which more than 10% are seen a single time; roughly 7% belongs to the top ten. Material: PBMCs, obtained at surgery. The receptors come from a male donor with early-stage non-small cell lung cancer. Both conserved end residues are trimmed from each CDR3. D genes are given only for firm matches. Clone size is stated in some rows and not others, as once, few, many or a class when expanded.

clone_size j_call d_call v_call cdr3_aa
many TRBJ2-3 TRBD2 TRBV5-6 ASSHRTSAKGDTQY
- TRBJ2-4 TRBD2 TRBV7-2 ASSFLGGITKNIQY
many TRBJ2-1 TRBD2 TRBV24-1 ATSGGLAGYNEQF
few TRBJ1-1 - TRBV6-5 ASRSPGRTNTEAF
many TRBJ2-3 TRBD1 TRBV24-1 ATSDTTGTGYTDTQY
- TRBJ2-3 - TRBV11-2 ASSLEPQHTQY
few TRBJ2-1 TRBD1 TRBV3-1 ASSQTTGGLTYNEQF
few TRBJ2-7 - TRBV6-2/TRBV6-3 ASSYTPLEEQY
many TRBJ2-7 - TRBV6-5 ASSYSGLREQY
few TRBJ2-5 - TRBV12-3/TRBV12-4 ASSLVAPETQY
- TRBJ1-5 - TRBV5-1 ASSVDHNQPQH
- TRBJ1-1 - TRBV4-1 ASSPPPWKTEAF
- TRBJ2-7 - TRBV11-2 ASSLEETGTQY
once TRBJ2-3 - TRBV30 AWSVHTDTQY
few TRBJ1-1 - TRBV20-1 SATEFNTEAF
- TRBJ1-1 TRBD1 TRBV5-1 ASRDRVYTEAF
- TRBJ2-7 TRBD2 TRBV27 ASSHSGLAADYEQY
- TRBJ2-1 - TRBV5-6 ASSLESYSYNEQF
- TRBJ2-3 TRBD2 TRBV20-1 SAYRRGGSTDTQY
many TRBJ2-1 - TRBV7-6 ASSSGVNEQF
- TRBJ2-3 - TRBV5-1 ASSPGQVKDTQY
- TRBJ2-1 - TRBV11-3 ASSPTGSSYNEQF
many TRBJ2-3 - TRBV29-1 SSPEGATDTQY
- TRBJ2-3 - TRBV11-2 ASSARTTDTQY
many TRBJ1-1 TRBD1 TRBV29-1 SVVGDRKNTLTAF
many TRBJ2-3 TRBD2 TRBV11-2 ASSERDYTDTQY
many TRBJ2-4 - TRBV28 ASSPPGGDIQY
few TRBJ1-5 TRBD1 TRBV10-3 AGGQGGNQPQH
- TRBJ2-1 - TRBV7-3 ASSPTRGHNEQF
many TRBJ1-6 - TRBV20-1 SARDPGGVAPLH
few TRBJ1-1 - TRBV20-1 SASSPGSFSAF
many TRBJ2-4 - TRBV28 ASSPPTAAKNIQY
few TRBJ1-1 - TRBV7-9 ASSLGVLGGTEAF
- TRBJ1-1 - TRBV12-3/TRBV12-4 ASRTGLSYTEAF
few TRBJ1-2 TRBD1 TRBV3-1 ASSQGSIGQVANYGYT
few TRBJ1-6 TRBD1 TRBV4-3 ASSQDGTGLSPLH
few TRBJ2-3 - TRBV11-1 ASRRRALLTDTQY
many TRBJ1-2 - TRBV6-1 ASSDMWQPKLGYT
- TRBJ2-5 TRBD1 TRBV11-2 ASSLGQVAPQETQY
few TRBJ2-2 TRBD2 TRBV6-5 ASSRTSGGTGELF
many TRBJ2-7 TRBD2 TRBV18 ASRGGQSYEQY
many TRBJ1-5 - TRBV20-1 SARGSSPNLSNQPQH
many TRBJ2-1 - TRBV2 ASTEQRVEQF
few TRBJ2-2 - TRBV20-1 SARRDTGELF
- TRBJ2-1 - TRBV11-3 ASSLDIRSSYNEQF
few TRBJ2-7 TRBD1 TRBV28 ASRLTGSEQY
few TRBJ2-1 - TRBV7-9 ASSEQPVTGQF
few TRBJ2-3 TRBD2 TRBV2 ASRPSGLTDTQY
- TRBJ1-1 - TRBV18 ASSPPGQLNTEAF
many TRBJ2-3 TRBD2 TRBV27 ASSSGTSGYTDTQY
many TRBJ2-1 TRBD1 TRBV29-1 SVDPTGVYNEQF